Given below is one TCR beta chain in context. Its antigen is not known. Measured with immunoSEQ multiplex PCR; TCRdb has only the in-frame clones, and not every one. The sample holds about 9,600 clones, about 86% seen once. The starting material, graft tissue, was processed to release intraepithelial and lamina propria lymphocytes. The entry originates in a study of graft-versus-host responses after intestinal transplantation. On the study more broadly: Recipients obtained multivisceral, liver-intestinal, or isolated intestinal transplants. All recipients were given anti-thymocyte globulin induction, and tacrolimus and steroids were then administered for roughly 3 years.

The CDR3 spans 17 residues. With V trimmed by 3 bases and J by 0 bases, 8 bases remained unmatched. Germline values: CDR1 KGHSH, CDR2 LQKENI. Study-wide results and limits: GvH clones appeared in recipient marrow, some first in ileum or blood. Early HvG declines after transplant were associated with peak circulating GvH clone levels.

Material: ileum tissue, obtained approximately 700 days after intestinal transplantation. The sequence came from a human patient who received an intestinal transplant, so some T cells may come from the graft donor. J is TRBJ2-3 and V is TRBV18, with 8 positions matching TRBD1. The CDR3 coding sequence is TGTGCCAGCTCACCCTCGACAGGGGAGACTAGCACAGATACGCAGTATTTT. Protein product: CASSPSTGETSTDTQYF.